The 29 T cell receptor beta chains listed next were all sequenced from one sample in a study of T cell responses to AZD1222 COVID-19 vaccine. Assay used: immunoSEQ multiplex PCR; TCRdb lists only in-frame clones, some missing. The table includes tens of thousands of clones, around 81% detected once. The sample here was peripheral blood, taken 28 days after the second AZD1222 dose. These receptors came from an adult who received the AZD1222 COVID-19 vaccine.

J is TRBJ2-7 and V is TRBV6-5, with D uncertain. The CDR3 contains 14 residues. V was trimmed by 0 bases and J by 2 bases, leaving 8 bases between them. Looked up from germline, CDR1 is MNHEY and CDR2 is SVGAGI. Here the CDR3 reads CASSYSGFPYEQYF. In nucleotides, the CDR3 is TGTGCCAGCAGTTACTCCGGCTTTCCCTACGAGCAGTACTTC.

This sequence joins TRBV9 and TRBJ1-1; D unclear. Germline V CDR1 and CDR2: SGDLS, YYNGEE. V was trimmed by 4 bases and J by 1 base, leaving 14 bases between them. CDR3 length: 15 residues. The CDR3 DNA reads as TGTGCCAGCAGCCCTTTCAGCGGTGAGAACACTGAAGCTTTCTTT. As protein: CASSPFSGENTEAFF.

The rearrangement uses TRBV30 and TRBJ2-3, with D tentatively TRBD2 (5 bases). Germline V gives CDR1 GTSNPN, CDR2 SVGIG (reference sequence). The CDR3 loop spans 14 amino acids. V shed 0 bases and J shed 4 bases, with 11 bases lying between them. CDR3: CAWSVWAGPDTQYF. DNA of the CDR3: TGTGCCTGGAGTGTTTGGGCGGGCCCAGATACGCAGTATTTT. Full variable domain (remainder filled in from reference TRBV30 and TRBJ2-3): SQTIHQWPATLVQPVGSPLSLECTVEGTSNPNLYWYRQAAGRGLQLLFYSVGIGQISSEVPQNLSASRPQDRQFILSSKKLLLSDSGFYLCAWSVWAGPDTQYFGPGTRLTVL.

V is TRBV2 and J is TRBJ2-5, with D possibly matching TRBD2 (6 bases). Trimming took 6 bases from V and 7 from J, leaving 15 bases between them. The CDR3 is 13 residues long. Germline-derived CDR1 and CDR2 are SNHLY and FYNNEI. CDR3 protein: CASSRGSDGTQYF. The CDR3 DNA reads as TGTGCCAGCAGCCGGGGGTCCGACGGGACCCAGTACTTC.

The rearrangement uses TRBV7-3 and TRBJ2-5; unclear D gene. The CDR3 has 13 amino acids. Trimming shortened V by 4 bases and J by 1 base, and 7 bases separated the two germline ends. The germline V gene encodes CDR1 SGHTA and CDR2 FQGTGA. CDR3 sequence reads: CASSSRTQETQYF. The DNA for the CDR3 is TGTGCCAGCAGCTCACGGACCCAAGAGACCCAGTACTTC.

V is TRBV14 and J is TRBJ2-7; the match to TRBD1 covers 8 bases. The CDR3 is 14 amino acids. The germline V gene has CDR1 SGHDN and CDR2 FVKESK. J lost 5 bases, V lost 6 bases, and 9 bases had no gene match. The chain's CDR3 is CASSPWGDRNEQYF. The CDR3 bases are TGTGCCAGCAGTCCCTGGGGGGACAGGAACGAGCAGTACTTC. Using reference TRBV14 and TRBJ2-7 for the parts outside the CDR3, the full variable domain is EAGVTQFPSHSVIEKGQTVTLRCDPISGHDNLYWYRRVMGKEIKFLLHFVKESKQDESGMPNNRFLAERTGGTYSTLKVQPAELEDSGVYFCASSPWGDRNEQYFGPGTRLTVT.

The count of this clone is one. The CDR3 DNA sequence: TGTGCCAGCAGTACCCAGCAGACTAGCGGGAGACCCTACGAGCAGTACTTC. Translation: CASSTQQTSGRPYEQYF. This chain connects TRBV28 to TRBJ2-7; 12 bases agree with TRBD2. V shed 5 bases and J 2 bases; nucleotides not matched to a gene: 10. CDR3 length: 17 residues. CDR1 is MDHEN, CDR2 SYDVKM, per germline.

The J gene is TRBJ1-4, the V gene TRBV11-2; 9 bases align to TRBD1. The CDR3 runs 15 residues. The V segment lost 6 bases and the J segment 7 bases; nucleotides outside the gene matches: 9. Germline V gene sequence: CDR1 SGHAT, CDR2 FQNNGV. DNA of the CDR3: TGTGCCAGCAGGGTGCTGTACAGGGGGCGTGAAAAACTGTTTTTT. It encodes CASRVLYRGREKLFF.

The chain links TRBV11-1 to TRBJ2-7; TRBD1 agrees at 8 bases. With V trimmed by 8 bases and J by 3 bases, 0 bases remained unmatched. CDR3 size: 11 residues. The germline gives CDR1 SGHAT, CDR2 FQDESV (reference sequence). CDR3 in amino acids: CASGQGYEQYF. The DNA of the CDR3 is TGTGCCAGCGGACAGGGCTACGAGCAGTACTTC.

The chain combines TRBV10-3 with TRBJ2-2; a weak D match, TRBD2 (6 bases). Trimming removed 2 bases from V and 4 bases from J, with 11 bases in between. The CDR3 length is 15 residues. Germline V gene lookup returns CDR1 ENHRY and CDR2 SYGVKD. DNA for the CDR3: TGTGCCATCAGTGAGGGACTATTGGGCACCGGGGAGCTGTTTTTT. Protein: CAISEGLLGTGELFF.

The chain links TRBV6-4 to TRBJ2-1; 10 bases fit TRBD2. The CDR3 loop spans 14 amino acids. The V and J ends lost 5 bases and 5 bases, in that order; junction bases with no gene match: 3. Germline V lookup: CDR1 MRHNA, CDR2 SNTAGT. DNA for the CDR3: TGTGCCAGCAGTAGCGGGGGGGCCAACAATGAGCAGTTCTTC. Translating it yields CASSSGGANNEQFF.

This clone was found once. The genes are TRBV24-1 and TRBJ2-6; TRBD1 might be the D (6 bases). This CDR3 has 16 amino acids. Trimming left V 7 bases short and J 2 bases short, with 14 bases between. Germline CDR1 reads KGHDR; CDR2 reads SFDVKD. CDR3 coding DNA: TGTGCCACCAGCGAGTCCCCAGGGGCTGGGGCCAACGTCCTGACTTTC. Translated, it gives CATSESPGAGANVLTF.

The chain combines TRBV12-3 or TRBV12-4 with TRBJ1-1; D unclear. The V end was cut by 4 bases, the J end by 3 bases, with 3 bases between. The CDR3 extends over 11 amino acids. Here the CDR3 reads CASSSHTEAFF. CDR3 sequence (DNA): TGTGCCAGCAGTTCCCACACTGAAGCTTTCTTT.

This clone appeared a single time. The V and J genes are TRBV6-5 and TRBJ1-4; the D gene is possibly TRBD1 (6 bases). The CDR3 loop spans 15 amino acids. The V gene lost 6 bases and the J gene lost 0 bases, with 11 bases spanning the gap. Germline CDR1 reads MNHEY; CDR2 reads SVGAGI. The CDR3 coding sequence is TGTGCCAGCAGCTTGACAGGTGCAACTAATGAAAAACTGTTTTTT. Its protein product is CASSLTGATNEKLFF.

The J gene is TRBJ2-3, the V gene TRBV24-1; possible D gene TRBD1, 6 bases. This CDR3 comprises 16 residues. Trimming removed 4 bases at V and 4 bases at J, with 17 bases between. Germline-derived CDR1 and CDR2 are KGHDR and SFDVKD. CDR3 sequence: CATSDYGRGVADTQYF. Written as DNA, the CDR3 is TGTGCCACCAGTGACTACGGCAGGGGTGTCGCAGATACGCAGTATTTT.

This clone has more than one count but fewer than ten. The rearrangement uses TRBV27 and TRBJ1-2; D is perhaps TRBD1 (5 bases). The CDR3 is 14 amino acids. Trimming left V 3 bases short and J 0 bases short, with 8 bases between. Per the germline V gene, CDR1 is MNHEY and CDR2 is SMNVEV (reference sequence). CDR3 nucleotides: TGTGCCAGCAGTTTCTCGGGGGCTAACTATGGCTACACCTTC. It yields the protein CASSFSGANYGYTF.

The chain uses TRBV7-8 and TRBJ2-7; possibly TRBD2 for D (5 bases). CDR1 and CDR2 (germline): SGHVS, FQNEAQ. The CDR3 is 14 amino acids. V shed 4 bases and J shed 3 bases, with 13 bases lying between them. The CDR3 bases are TGTGCCAGCAGCTCCGTAGCGACTTTCTACGAGCAGTACTTC. This translates into CASSSVATFYEQYF.

This clone was counted a few times. CDR3 loop: CASSQGRSRLAENEQFF. The CDR3 DNA reads as TGTGCCAGCAGCCAAGGGAGGTCGAGACTAGCGGAGAATGAGCAGTTCTTC. The chain joins TRBV4-2 to TRBJ2-1; TRBD2 matches at 9 bases. The length of the CDR3 is 17 residues. Trimming removed 1 base from V and 7 bases from J; junction bases left unmatched: 11. CDR1 and CDR2 from the germline V gene are LGHNA and YNFKEQ.

Written as DNA, the CDR3 is TGCGCCAGCAGCGTCGTCGGTTCGGGCACTGAAGCTTTCTTT. Protein: CASSVVGSGTEAFF. The chain carries TRBV5-1 and TRBJ1-1; D is uncertain. Per germline, CDR1 SGHRS and CDR2 YFSETQ. V lost 4 bases, J lost 4 bases, and 14 bases lay in between. The CDR3 spans 14 residues.

The chain is built from TRBV10-3 and TRBJ2-1, with D unclear. The CDR3 sequence is 11 residues long. Trimming took 4 bases from V and 10 from J, leaving 8 bases between them. Per germline, CDR1 ENHRY and CDR2 SYGVKD. This CDR3 reads CAISGSREQFF. In DNA form, the CDR3 reads TGTGCCATCAGTGGGAGTAGGGAGCAGTTCTTC.

This clone has only a few counts. J is TRBJ2-3 and V is TRBV5-1, with 11 bases lining up with TRBD1. Unmatched junction bases numbered 8, after V lost 4 bases and J lost 4 bases. The CDR3 runs 16 residues. Germline CDR1 is SGHRS and CDR2 is YFSETQ. CDR3 sequence reads: CASSLLGTGGPDTQYF. Here the CDR3 DNA reads TGCGCCAGCAGCCTACTCGGGACAGGGGGACCAGATACGCAGTATTTT. Filled out from reference TRBV5-1 and TRBJ2-3, the complete variable domain reads KAGVTQTPRYLIKTRGQQVTLSCSPISGHRSVSWYQQTPGQGLQFLFEYFSETQRNKGNFPGRFSGRQFSNSRSEMNVSTLELGDSALYLCASSLLGTGGPDTQYFGPGTRLTVL.

The gene calls are TRBV6-5 and TRBJ1-6, with a possible D match to TRBD1 (6 bases). Germline CDR1 reads MNHEY; CDR2 reads SVGAGI. V lost 0 bases, J lost 5 bases, and 11 bases lay in between. The CDR3 consists of 16 residues. The CDR3 loop is CASSYSGGRDNSPLHF. The CDR3 nucleotides are TGTGCCAGCAGTTACTCTGGGGGCAGAGATAATTCACCCCTCCACTTT.

The genes are TRBV27 and TRBJ1-2, with TRBD1 matching 8 bases. CDR1 MNHEY and CDR2 SMNVEV come from the germline V gene (reference sequence). V was clipped by 3 bases and J by 8 bases; unmatched bases: 8. The CDR3 covers 14 residues. Here the CDR3 DNA reads TGTGCCAGCAGTTTGCAGGGGGCGTGGAACGGCTACACCTTC. Translation gives CASSLQGAWNGYTF.

This chain uses TRBV7-9 with TRBJ2-2; 7 nucleotides agree with TRBD1. There are 12 residues in the CDR3. The germline CDR1 and CDR2 sequences are SEHNR and FQNEAQ (reference sequence). Trimming at V came to 8 bases and at J to 6 bases, leaving 3 bases not matched to a gene. CDR3 protein: CASRGGPGELFF. The CDR3 nucleotides are TGTGCCAGCCGAGGGGGCCCCGGGGAGCTGTTTTTT.

V gene TRBV3-1 (or the pseudogene TRBV3-2) combines with J gene TRBJ2-7; 10 bases are shared with TRBD2. CDR3 size: 14 residues. Germline CDR1 reads LGHDT; CDR2 reads YNNKEL (reference sequence). V shed 1 base and J 4 bases; nucleotides not matched to a gene: 1. In nucleotides, the CDR3 is TGTGCCAGCAGCCAAGGTAGCGGGGGGTACGAGCAGTACTTC. Translation gives CASSQGSGGYEQYF.

The chain employs TRBV10-3 and TRBJ2-7, with D tentatively TRBD1 (6 bases). This CDR3 spans 14 amino acids. The germline V gene has CDR1 ENHRY and CDR2 SYGVKD. The V end was cut by 4 bases, the J end by 4 bases, with 14 bases between. CDR3 sequence: CAISGTGNTYEQYF. The CDR3 coding sequence is TGTGCCATCAGTGGAACAGGGAATACGTACGAGCAGTACTTC.

This clone was counted a single time. The CDR3 protein is CASAQDPGFSSYEQYF. CDR3 in DNA: TGTGCCAGCGCACAAGATCCCGGGTTCAGCTCCTACGAGCAGTACTTC. V and J are TRBV7-6 and TRBJ2-7; unclear D gene. This CDR3 region has 16 residues. Trimming shortened V by 8 bases and J by 0 bases, and 20 bases separated the two germline ends. CDR1 SGHVS and CDR2 FNYEAQ come from the germline V gene.

This clone showed up just a few times. The chain couples TRBV30 to TRBJ2-2; TRBD2 matches at 8 bases. CDR1 is GTSNPN and CDR2 is SVGIG in the germline V gene (reference sequence). The V gene end was trimmed by 5 bases and the J gene end by 4 bases; junction bases not matched to a gene: 6. This CDR3 spans 14 amino acids. The CDR3 DNA sequence: TGTGCCTGGGGAGCGGGAGTGGTCACCGGGGAGCTGTTTTTT. Protein: CAWGAGVVTGELFF.

This clone was counted between two and nine times. The gene calls are TRBV29-1 and TRBJ2-5; D is ambiguous. V was pared by 2 bases and J by 5 bases, with 9 bases between. CDR3 length: 12 residues. CDR1 and CDR2 (germline): SQVTM, ANQGSEA. For the CDR3, the DNA is TGCAGCGTTGAAATCGGGTGGGAGACCCAGTACTTC. It is translated as CSVEIGWETQYF.